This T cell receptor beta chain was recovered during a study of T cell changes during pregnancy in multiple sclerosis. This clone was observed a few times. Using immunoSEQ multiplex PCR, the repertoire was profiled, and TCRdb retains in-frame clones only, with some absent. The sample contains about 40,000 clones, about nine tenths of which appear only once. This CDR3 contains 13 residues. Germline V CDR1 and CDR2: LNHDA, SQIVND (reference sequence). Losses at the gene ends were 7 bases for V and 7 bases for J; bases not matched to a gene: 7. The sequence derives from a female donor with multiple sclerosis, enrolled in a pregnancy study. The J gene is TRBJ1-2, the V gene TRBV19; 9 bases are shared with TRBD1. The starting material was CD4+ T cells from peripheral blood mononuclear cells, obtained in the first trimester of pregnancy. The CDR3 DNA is TGTGCCAGTAACGGACAGGGGATAGGTGGCTACACCTTC. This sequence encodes CASNGQGIGGYTF.